A single T cell receptor (beta chain) is shown here with its context. This sample includes further DNA sequences coding for the same CDR3. Libraries were prepared by immunoSEQ multiplex PCR; TCRdb keeps only in-frame clonotypes and omits some of them. The sample has more than 250,000 clones, under 90% seen once. The source of the sample is a study of blood T cell repertoires in COVID-19. Background on the study: From T cells, B-cell-depleted T cells, or PBMCs came the material, which was cDNA or gDNA.

Germline assignment: CDR1 SGHRS and CDR2 YFSETQ. This CDR3 has 14 amino acids. Trimming pared 0 bases from V and 5 bases from J, leaving 8 bases between. This sequence originates from a woman aged 18-29 years who had recovered from COVID-19. Source material: PBMCs or T cells enriched from blood (not recorded which). The chain is built from TRBV5-1 and TRBJ2-2; a weak D match, TRBD1 (5 bases). For the CDR3, the DNA is TGCGCCAGCAGCTTGGGACAGAATACCGGGGAGCTGTTTTTT. Protein product: CASSLGQNTGELFF.